Included here is one T cell receptor beta chain sequence, with context. These data belong to a study of T-cell reconstitution after alpha-beta-depleted transplantation in children. Trimming took 1 base from V and 6 from J, leaving 16 bases between them. The CDR3 spans 16 residues. TCRbeta library construction was performed incorporating unique molecular identifiers. TCRdb analysed the PCR reads with MiXCR anew, one entry per CDR3 protein. The table shows hundreds of thousands of distinct CDR3 sequences, with roughly 17% occurring only once. The material sequenced was PBMCs from the stem cell graft donor, taken from the stem cell graft. J is TRBJ2-1 and V is TRBV12-3 or TRBV12-4; D is possibly TRBD2 (6 bases). The receptor was isolated from a human donor who donated a stem cell graft to a child with acute myeloid leukemia. The CDR3 protein is CASSLVGGSSANEQFF. For the CDR3, the DNA is TGTGCCAGCAGTTTAGTCGGAGGGTCCTCGGCCAATGAGCAGTTCTTC.